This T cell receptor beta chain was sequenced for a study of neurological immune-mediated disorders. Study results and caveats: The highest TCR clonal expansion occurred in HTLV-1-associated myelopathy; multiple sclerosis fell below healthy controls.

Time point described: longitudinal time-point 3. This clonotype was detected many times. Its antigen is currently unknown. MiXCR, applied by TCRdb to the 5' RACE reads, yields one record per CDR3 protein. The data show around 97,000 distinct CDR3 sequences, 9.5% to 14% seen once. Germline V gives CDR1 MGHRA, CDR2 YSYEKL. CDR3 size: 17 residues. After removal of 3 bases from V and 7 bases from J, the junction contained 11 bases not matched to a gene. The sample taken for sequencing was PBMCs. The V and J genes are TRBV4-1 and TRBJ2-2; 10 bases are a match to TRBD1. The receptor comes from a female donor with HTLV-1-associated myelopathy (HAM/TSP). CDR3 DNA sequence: TGCGCCAGCAGCCACTTTTCCGGGACAGGGGATGGCGGGGAGCTGTTTTTT. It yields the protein CASSHFSGTGDGGELFF.